This TCR beta chain is drawn from a study of T-cell memory formation after mild COVID-19. Turning to the study itself: The TCR clusters were mostly specific to one donor.

Overall study results and limits: Clones that contracted from day 15 to 85 had balanced CD4/CD8; later expanders were CD4+ biased. Memory cells collected pre-infection included some clones that later responded, suggesting cross-reactive memory joined.

TCRdb re-called the 5' RACE reads with MiXCR, one entry per CDR3 protein. Of about 4,300 distinct CDR3 sequences in the sample, around 17% were seen once. V was shortened by 6 bases and J by 5 bases, with 14 bases between the two germline ends. This CDR3 spans 14 amino acids. From germline, CDR1 is KGHSY and CDR2 FQNENV. By share, this clonotype ranks as medium-sized. Antigen unknown. This chain joins TRBV16 and TRBJ2-1; D gene ambiguous. The origin of this receptor is an adult who had mild COVID-19 (a few samples of this study predate the infection). Cell type and time point are not known. Input material: PBMCs or a T cell subset sorted from them (not recorded which). CDR3 DNA sequence: TGTGCCAGCAGTGCGTTGGGAAAACACAATGAGCAGTTCTTC. Amino acids: CASSALGKHNEQFF.